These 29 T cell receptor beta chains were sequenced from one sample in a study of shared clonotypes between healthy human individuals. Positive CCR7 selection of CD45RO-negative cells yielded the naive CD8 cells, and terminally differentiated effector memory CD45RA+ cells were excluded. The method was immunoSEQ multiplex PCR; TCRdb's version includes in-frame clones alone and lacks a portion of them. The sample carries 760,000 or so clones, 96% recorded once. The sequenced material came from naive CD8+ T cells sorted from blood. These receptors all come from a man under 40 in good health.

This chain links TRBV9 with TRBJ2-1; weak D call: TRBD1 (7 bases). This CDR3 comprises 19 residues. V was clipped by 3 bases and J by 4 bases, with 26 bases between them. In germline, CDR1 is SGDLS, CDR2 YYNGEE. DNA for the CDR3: TGTGCCAGCAGCGCCCAAAGGGGGACAGCAACCGGGAGATACAATGAGCAGTTCTTC. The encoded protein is CASSAQRGTATGRYNEQFF.

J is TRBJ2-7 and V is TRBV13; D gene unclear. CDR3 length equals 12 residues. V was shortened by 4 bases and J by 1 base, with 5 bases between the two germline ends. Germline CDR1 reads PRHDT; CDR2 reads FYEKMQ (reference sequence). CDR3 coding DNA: TGTGCCAGCAGCTACGGATCCTACGAGCAGTACTTC. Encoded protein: CASSYGSYEQYF.

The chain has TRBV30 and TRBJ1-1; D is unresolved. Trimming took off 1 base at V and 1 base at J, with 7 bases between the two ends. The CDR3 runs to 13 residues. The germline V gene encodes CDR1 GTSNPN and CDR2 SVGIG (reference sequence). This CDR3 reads CAWSARSNTEAFF. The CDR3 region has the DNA TGTGCCTGGAGTGCTCGGTCGAACACTGAAGCTTTCTTT. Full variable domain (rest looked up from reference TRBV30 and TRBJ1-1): SQTIHQWPATLVQPVGSPLSLECTVEGTSNPNLYWYRQAAGRGLQLLFYSVGIGQISSEVPQNLSASRPQDRQFILSSKKLLLSDSGFYLCAWSARSNTEAFFGQGTRLTVV.

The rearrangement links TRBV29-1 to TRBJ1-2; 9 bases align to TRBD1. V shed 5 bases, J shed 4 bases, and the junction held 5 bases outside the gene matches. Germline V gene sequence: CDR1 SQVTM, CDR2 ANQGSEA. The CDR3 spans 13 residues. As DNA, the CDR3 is TGCAGCGTTACAGGGGGCACCTTCTATGGCTACACCTTC. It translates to CSVTGGTFYGYTF.

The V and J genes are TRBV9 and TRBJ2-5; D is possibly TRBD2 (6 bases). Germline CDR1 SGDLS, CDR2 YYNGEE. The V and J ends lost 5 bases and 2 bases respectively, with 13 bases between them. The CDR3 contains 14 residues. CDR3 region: CASSNSGEQETQYF. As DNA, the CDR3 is TGTGCCAGCAGTAATAGCGGAGAACAAGAGACCCAGTACTTC.

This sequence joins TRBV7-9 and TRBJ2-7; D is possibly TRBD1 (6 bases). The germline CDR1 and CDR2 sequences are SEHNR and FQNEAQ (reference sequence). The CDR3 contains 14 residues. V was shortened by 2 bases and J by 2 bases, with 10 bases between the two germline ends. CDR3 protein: CASSLTGITYEQYF. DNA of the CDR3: TGTGCCAGCAGCTTAACAGGGATAACCTACGAGCAGTACTTC.

DNA of the CDR3: TGTGCCAGCAGCTTGAATAATGGCTACACCTTC. Translated, it gives CASSLNNGYTF. The V gene is TRBV5-6, the J gene TRBJ1-2; D is unclear. The CDR3 consists of 11 residues. The V gene lost 1 base and the J gene lost 6 bases, with 4 bases spanning the gap. The germline CDR1 and CDR2 sequences are SGHDT and YYEEEE.

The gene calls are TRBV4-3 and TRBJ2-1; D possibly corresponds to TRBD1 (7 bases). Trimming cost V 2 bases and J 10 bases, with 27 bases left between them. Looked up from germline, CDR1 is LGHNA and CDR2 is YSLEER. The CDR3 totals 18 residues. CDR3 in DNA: TGCGCCAGCAGCCAATTGTGGGAGAGACAGGGCGGGGATTTGGAGCAGTTCTTC. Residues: CASSQLWERQGGDLEQFF.

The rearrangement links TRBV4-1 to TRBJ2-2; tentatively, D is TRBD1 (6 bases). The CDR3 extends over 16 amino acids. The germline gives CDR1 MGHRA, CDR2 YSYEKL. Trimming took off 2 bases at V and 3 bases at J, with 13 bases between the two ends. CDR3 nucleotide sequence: TGCGCCAGCAGCCAAAGACCACAGGGAGACACCGGGGAGCTGTTTTTT. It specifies CASSQRPQGDTGELFF.

The CDR3: CAISEEGSSGGIYNEQFF. CDR3 bases: TGTGCCATCAGTGAAGAGGGGAGTAGCGGTGGGATATACAATGAGCAGTTCTTC. The chain recombines TRBV10-3 with TRBJ2-1, with D maybe TRBD2 (6 bases). Germline V CDR1 and CDR2: ENHRY, SYGVKD. CDR3 length equals 18 residues. V was clipped by 3 bases and J by 4 bases, with 22 bases between them.

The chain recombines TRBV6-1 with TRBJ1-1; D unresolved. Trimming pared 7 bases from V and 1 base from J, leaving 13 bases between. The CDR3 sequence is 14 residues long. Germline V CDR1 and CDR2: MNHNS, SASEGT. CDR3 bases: TGTGCCAGCAACAATCGACAAACGAACACTGAAGCTTTCTTT. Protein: CASNNRQTNTEAFF.

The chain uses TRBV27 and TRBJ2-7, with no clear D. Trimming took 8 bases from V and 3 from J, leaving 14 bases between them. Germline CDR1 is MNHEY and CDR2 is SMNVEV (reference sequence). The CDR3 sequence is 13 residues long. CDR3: CASGVGRGYEQYF. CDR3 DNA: TGTGCCAGCGGAGTAGGGCGAGGCTACGAGCAGTACTTC.

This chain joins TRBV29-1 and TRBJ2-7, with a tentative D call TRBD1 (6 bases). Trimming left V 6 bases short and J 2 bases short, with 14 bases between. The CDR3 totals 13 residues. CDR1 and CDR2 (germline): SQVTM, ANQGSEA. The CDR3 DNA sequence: TGCAGCGTCGCCGCAGGGGCGCCCTACGAGCAGTACTTC. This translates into CSVAAGAPYEQYF.

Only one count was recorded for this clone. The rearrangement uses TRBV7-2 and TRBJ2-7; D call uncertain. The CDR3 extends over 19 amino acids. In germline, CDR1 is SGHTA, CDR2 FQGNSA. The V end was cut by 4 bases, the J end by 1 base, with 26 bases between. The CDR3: CASSSLATAINARSYEQYF. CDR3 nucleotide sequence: TGTGCCAGCAGCTCCTTAGCCACGGCGATCAATGCAAGATCCTACGAGCAGTACTTC.

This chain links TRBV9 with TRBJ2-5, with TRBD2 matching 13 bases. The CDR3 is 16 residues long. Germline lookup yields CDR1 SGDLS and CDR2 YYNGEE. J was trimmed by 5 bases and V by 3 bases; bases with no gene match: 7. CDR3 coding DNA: TGTGCCAGCAGCGCCGGACTAGCGGGAGTGAGGGAGACCCAGTACTTC. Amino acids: CASSAGLAGVRETQYF.

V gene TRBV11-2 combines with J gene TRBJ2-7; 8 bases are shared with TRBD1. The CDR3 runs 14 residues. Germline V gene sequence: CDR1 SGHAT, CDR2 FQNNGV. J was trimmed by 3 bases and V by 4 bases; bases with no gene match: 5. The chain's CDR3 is CASSYGQGDYEQYF. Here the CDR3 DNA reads TGTGCCAGCAGCTATGGACAGGGAGACTACGAGCAGTACTTC.

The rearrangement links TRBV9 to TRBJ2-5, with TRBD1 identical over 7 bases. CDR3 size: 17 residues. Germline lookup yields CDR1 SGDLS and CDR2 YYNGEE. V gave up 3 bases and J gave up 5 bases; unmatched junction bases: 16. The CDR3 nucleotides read TGTGCCAGCAGCGACCGGACAGGAATCAAAGGGTTGGAGACCCAGTACTTC. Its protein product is CASSDRTGIKGLETQYF. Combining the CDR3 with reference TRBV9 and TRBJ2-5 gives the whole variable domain DSGVTQTPKHLITATGQRVTLRCSPRSGDLSVYWYQQSLDQGLQFLIQYYNGEERAKGNILERFSAQQFPDLHSELNLSSLELGDSALYFCASSDRTGIKGLETQYFGPGTRLLVL.

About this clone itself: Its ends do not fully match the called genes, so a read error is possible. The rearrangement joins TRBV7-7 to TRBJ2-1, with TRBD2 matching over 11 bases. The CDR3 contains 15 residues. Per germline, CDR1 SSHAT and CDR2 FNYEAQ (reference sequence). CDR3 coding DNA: TGTGCTAGCAGCCCTAATAGCGGGAGGGCCGATGAGCAGTTCTTC. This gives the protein CASSPNSGRADEQFF.

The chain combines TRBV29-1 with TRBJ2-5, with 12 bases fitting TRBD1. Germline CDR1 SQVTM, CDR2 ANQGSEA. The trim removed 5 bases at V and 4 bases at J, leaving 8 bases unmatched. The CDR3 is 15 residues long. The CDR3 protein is CSVPGGTGGGETQYF. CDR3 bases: TGCAGCGTTCCGGGCGGGACAGGGGGCGGAGAGACCCAGTACTTC.

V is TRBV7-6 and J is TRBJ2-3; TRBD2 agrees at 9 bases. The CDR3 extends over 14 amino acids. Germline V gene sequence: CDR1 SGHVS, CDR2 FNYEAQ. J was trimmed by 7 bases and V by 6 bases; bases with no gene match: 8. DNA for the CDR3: TGTGCCAGCAGTTCTGGACTAGCGATCCATACGCAGTATTTT. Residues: CASSSGLAIHTQYF. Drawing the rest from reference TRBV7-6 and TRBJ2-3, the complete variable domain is GAGVSQSPRYKVTKRGQDVALRCDPISGHVSLYWYRQALGQGPEFLTYFNYEAQQDKSGLPNDRFSAERPEGSISTLTIQRTEQRDSAMYRCASSSGLAIHTQYFGPGTRLTVL.

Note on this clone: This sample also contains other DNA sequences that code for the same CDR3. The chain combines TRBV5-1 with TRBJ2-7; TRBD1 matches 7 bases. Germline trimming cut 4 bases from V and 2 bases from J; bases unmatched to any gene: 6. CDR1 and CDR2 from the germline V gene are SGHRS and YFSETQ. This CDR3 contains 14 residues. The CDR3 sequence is CASSIRQGPYEQYF. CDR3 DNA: TGCGCCAGCAGCATACGACAGGGTCCCTACGAGCAGTACTTC.

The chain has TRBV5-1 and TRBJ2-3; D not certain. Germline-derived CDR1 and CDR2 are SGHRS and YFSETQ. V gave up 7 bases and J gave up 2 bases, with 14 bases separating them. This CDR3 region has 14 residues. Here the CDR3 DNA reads TGCGCCAGCGGATTAGACCGATACACAGATACGCAGTATTTT. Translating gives CASGLDRYTDTQYF.

CDR3 protein: CASSHGRSGELSYTF. For the CDR3, the DNA is TGCGCCAGCAGCCACGGCCGATCGGGGGAGCTCAGCTACACCTTC. The chain employs TRBV5-1 and TRBJ1-2; a possible D gene is TRBD1 (5 bases). V was cut by 4 bases and J by 9 bases, with 22 bases left in between. The CDR3 sequence is 15 residues long. From germline, CDR1 is SGHRS and CDR2 YFSETQ.

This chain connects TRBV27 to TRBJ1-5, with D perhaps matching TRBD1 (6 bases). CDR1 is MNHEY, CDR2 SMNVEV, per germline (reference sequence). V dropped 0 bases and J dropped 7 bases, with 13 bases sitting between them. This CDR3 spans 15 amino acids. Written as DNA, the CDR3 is TGTGCCAGCAGTTTATCCCGGGACATACCCCAGCCCCAGCATTTT. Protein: CASSLSRDIPQPQHF.

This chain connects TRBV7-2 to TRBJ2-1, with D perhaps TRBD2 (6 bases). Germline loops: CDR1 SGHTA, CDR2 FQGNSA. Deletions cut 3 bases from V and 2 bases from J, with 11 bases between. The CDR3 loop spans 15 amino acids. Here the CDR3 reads CASSFLANPYNEQFF. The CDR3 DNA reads TGTGCCAGCAGCTTCCTAGCGAACCCCTACAATGAGCAGTTCTTC.

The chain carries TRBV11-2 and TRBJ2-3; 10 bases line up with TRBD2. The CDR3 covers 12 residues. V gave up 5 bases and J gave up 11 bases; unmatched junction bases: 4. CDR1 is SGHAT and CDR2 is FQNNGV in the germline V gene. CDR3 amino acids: CASSTWTSGQYF. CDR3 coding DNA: TGTGCCAGCAGCACCTGGACTAGCGGGCAGTATTTT.

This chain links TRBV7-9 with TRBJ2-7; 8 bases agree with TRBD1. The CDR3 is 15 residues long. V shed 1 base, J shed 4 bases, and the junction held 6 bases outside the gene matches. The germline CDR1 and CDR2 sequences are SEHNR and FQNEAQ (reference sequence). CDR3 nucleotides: TGTGCCAGCAGCTTAGGGGGACAGGCCACATACGAGCAGTACTTC. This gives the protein CASSLGGQATYEQYF.

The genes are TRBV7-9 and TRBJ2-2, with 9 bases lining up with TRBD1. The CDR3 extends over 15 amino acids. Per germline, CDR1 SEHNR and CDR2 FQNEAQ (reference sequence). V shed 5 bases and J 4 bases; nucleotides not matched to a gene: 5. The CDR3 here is CASSEPGQGTGELFF. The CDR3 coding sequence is TGTGCCAGCAGCGAACCGGGACAGGGCACCGGGGAGCTGTTTTTT.

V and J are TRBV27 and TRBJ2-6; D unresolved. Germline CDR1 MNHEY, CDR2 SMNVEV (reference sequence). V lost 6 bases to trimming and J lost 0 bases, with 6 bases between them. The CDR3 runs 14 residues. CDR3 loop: CASRPSSGANVLTF. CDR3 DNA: TGTGCCAGCAGACCCAGCTCTGGGGCCAACGTCCTGACTTTC.